This TCR beta chain was sequenced during a study of Graves' ophthalmopathy and Graves' hyperthyroidism. Study results and caveats: Clonotypes were expanded in thyroid at above 0.001 frequency, and most also appeared in blood.

CDR1 is SGHDN and CDR2 is FVKESK in the germline V gene. V gave up 2 bases and J gave up 8 bases, with 13 bases separating them. The CDR3 runs to 15 residues. No ophthalmopathy within 18 months of follow-up signified stable hyperthyroidism. Newly diagnosed hyperthyroidism donors, aged 18 to 65, duration under 2 months. This clonotype has a count of ten or more. Antigen unknown. For repertoire sequencing, the TCR beta CDR3 regions were amplified from RNA transcripts. First-round RT-PCR employed HTBI primers, with a second-round multiplex PCR after it. TCRdb re-analysed the multiplex PCR reads in MiXCR, keeping a single row per CDR3 protein. The sample includes hundreds of thousands of distinct CDR3 sequences, about 20% of them seen just once.

The clonotype comes from a woman under 30 with stable Graves' hyperthyroidism. Some clones in this sample may be carry-over from other donors' samples. The chain couples TRBV14 to TRBJ1-6, with D unresolved. The material sequenced was peripheral blood. The CDR3 DNA reads as TGTGCCAGCAGCCAACTGAGGGAAGTCTATTCACCCCTCCACTTT. Its translation: CASSQLREVYSPLHF.